The next 26 T cell receptor beta chains were all read from a single sample in a study of regulatory T cells in long-lasting Graves disease (dated by TCRdb to the early 2020s). In light of the paper, this sample's time point label describes: newly diagnosed GD, antithyroid drugs for less than 3 months. RNA was extracted from PBMCs in TRIzol for both TCR sequencing and RNA sequencing. Library creation used multiplex PCR. Data came from an Illumina HiSeq 4000. CDR3 regions were amplified by Arm-PCR with iRepertoire HTBI primers to construct TCR beta libraries. The public sequencing data were trimmed at Q25 with fastp and processed into clonotypes with MiXCR by TCRdb, which kept only in-frame beta chains. Identical CDR3 protein sequences are pooled into one entry, listed with their most common genes and DNA. Here the sample has approximately 300,000 distinct CDR3 sequences; 15% to 20% occur a single time. The ten top clones hold less than 40% of the sample.

The source was peripheral blood mononuclear cells (PBMCs), collected at new diagnosis, from a patient treated with antithyroid drugs. These TCRs come from a female donor with Graves disease.

This clonotype was detected many times. The chain combines TRBV24-1 with TRBJ2-3, with D possibly being TRBD2 (6 bases). This CDR3 has 15 residues. Trimming stripped 4 bases from V and 1 base from J, with 11 bases between. Germline CDR1 reads KGHDR; CDR2 reads SFDVKD. The CDR3 region has the DNA TGTGCCACCAGTGACCCCGGGGGTCGCACAGATACGCAGTATTTT. Translating gives CATSDPGGRTDTQYF.

This clonotype was seen many times. The chain is built from TRBV28 and TRBJ2-7, with 8 bases identical to TRBD1. The germline V gene encodes CDR1 MDHEN and CDR2 SYDVKM. V gave up 7 bases and J gave up 7 bases; unmatched junction bases: 12. This CDR3 contains 14 residues. CDR3 amino acids: CASTRSAGGGEQYF. CDR3 in DNA: TGTGCCAGCACCCGGTCGGCAGGGGGCGGAGAGCAGTACTTC.

The sample holds many counts of this clonotype. The gene calls are TRBV12-3 or TRBV12-4 and TRBJ1-2; 7 positions agree with TRBD1. V shed 4 bases and J 8 bases; nucleotides not matched to a gene: 13. The CDR3 is made up of 15 amino acids. The CDR3 bases are TGTGCCAGCAGTTCGGCTCACGACAGGGACAACGGCTACACCTTC. This sequence encodes CASSSAHDRDNGYTF.

This clonotype was counted a few times. This chain uses TRBV12-3 or TRBV12-4 with TRBJ1-6; D is perhaps TRBD1 (6 bases). This CDR3 contains 13 residues. V lost 6 bases and J 10 bases, leaving 13 bases between the germline ends. CDR3 sequence (DNA): TGTGCCAGCAGCCCGGACAGCGCATCACCCCTCCACTTT. Translating gives CASSPDSASPLHF.

There are many counts of this clonotype. The V call is TRBV5-1, the J call TRBJ2-7; TRBD1 agrees at 8 bases. CDR3 length: 15 amino acids. Losses at the gene ends were 0 bases for V and 3 bases for J; bases not matched to a gene: 5. Germline CDR1 SGHRS, CDR2 YFSETQ. The CDR3 nucleotides are TGCGCCAGCAGCTTGGCCCGGACAGGGCACTACGAGCAGTACTTC. This sequence encodes CASSLARTGHYEQYF. Together with reference TRBV5-1 and TRBJ2-7, the CDR3 gives the full variable domain: KAGVTQTPRYLIKTRGQQVTLSCSPISGHRSVSWYQQTPGQGLQFLFEYFSETQRNKGNFPGRFSGRQFSNSRSEMNVSTLELGDSALYLCASSLARTGHYEQYFGPGTRLTVT.

This clonotype was counted between two and nine times. A single base separates this from a much larger clone, so it may be a read error. V gene TRBV20-1 combines with J gene TRBJ1-1; D unresolved. Germline assignment: CDR1 DFQATT and CDR2 SNEGSKA (reference sequence). This CDR3 is 13 amino acids long. The CDR3 loop is CGASRGINTEAFF. In DNA form, the CDR3 reads TGCGGTGCTAGCCGGGGTATCAACACTGAAGCTTTCTTT.

V usage is TRBV20-1 and J usage is TRBJ2-2; 7 bases fit TRBD2. CDR3 length equals 14 residues. After removal of 6 bases from V and 0 bases from J, the junction contained 4 bases not matched to a gene. The V gene's germline CDR1 is DFQATT and CDR2 SNEGSKA (reference sequence). The CDR3 loop reads CSAASGTNTGELFF. As DNA, the CDR3 is TGCAGTGCGGCGAGCGGGACGAACACCGGGGAGCTGTTTTTT.

A note on this clonotype: A much larger clonotype is one base distant, so this may be a read error. The chain employs TRBV3-1 and TRBJ1-1; 7 bases match TRBD1. Germline CDR1 is LGHDT and CDR2 is YNNKEL (reference sequence). The CDR3 loop spans 12 amino acids. The CDR3 bases are TGTCCCAGCAGCCTACAGGGGAATGAAGCTTTCTTT. Translated: CPSSLQGNEAFF.

This clonotype occurred many times. The rearrangement joins TRBV2 to TRBJ2-7; D possibly uses TRBD1 or TRBD2 (5 bases each). V was shortened by 8 bases and J by 2 bases, with 19 bases between the two germline ends. Germline values: CDR1 SNHLY, CDR2 FYNNEI. CDR3 length: 15 amino acids. CDR3 in DNA: TGTGCCAGCCGGGCCGGGGCAGTTCAAACCTACGAGCAGTACTTC. It translates to CASRAGAVQTYEQYF.

The CDR3 DNA follows: TGTGCCAGCAGCGTGCAGGGTTTACCTGGAAACACCATATATTTT. This encodes CASSVQGLPGNTIYF. The chain carries TRBV7-3 and TRBJ1-3, with D possibly matching TRBD1 (5 bases). Trimming removed 5 bases at V and 2 bases at J, with 13 bases between. Germline CDR1 and CDR2: SGHTA and FQGTGA. This CDR3 is 15 amino acids long.

The CDR3 DNA reads as TGTGCCAGCCGCCCTAACTATGGCTACACCTTC. It specifies CASRPNYGYTF. The J gene is TRBJ1-2, the V gene TRBV28; D is unresolved. V lost 8 bases and J lost 0, with 4 bases in between. The CDR3 loop spans 11 amino acids. Germline V gene lookup returns CDR1 MDHEN and CDR2 SYDVKM.

This clonotype was seen repeatedly, ten times or more. The chain carries TRBV3-1 and TRBJ1-2, with D possibly being TRBD1 (5 bases). Germline V gene data show CDR1 as LGHDT and CDR2 as YNNKEL (reference sequence). This CDR3 spans 13 amino acids. V lost 4 bases, J lost 8 bases, and 14 bases lay in between. In DNA form, the CDR3 reads TGTGCCAGCAGCCCCTGGGGGTCATGGGGCTACACCTTC. The encoded protein is CASSPWGSWGYTF. The variable domain in full, completed from reference TRBV3-1 and TRBJ1-2, reads DTAVSQTPKYLVTQMGNDKSIKCEQNLGHDTMYWYKQDSKKFLKIMFSYNNKELIINETVPNRFSPKSPDKAHLNLHINSLELGDSAVYFCASSPWGSWGYTFGSGTRLTVV.

This clonotype occurred many times. The CDR3, as DNA: TGTGCCAGTAGTCGACCGACTAGCGGGATATCCTACAATGAGCAGTTCTTC. It codes for CASSRPTSGISYNEQFF. This chain connects TRBV19 to TRBJ2-1; 11 bases match TRBD2. Trimming at V came to 5 bases and at J to 1 base, leaving 7 bases not matched to a gene. Looked up from germline, CDR1 is LNHDA and CDR2 is SQIVND (reference sequence). This CDR3 is 17 amino acids long.

This clonotype was observed at least ten times. The rearrangement uses TRBV19 and TRBJ1-5; TRBD1 might be the D (5 bases). Trimming removed 3 bases at V and 3 bases at J, with 18 bases between. Germline-derived CDR1 and CDR2 are LNHDA and SQIVND (reference sequence). The CDR3 sequence is 17 residues long. CDR3 sequence reads: CASSIWQGGGYNQPQHF. DNA of the CDR3: TGTGCCAGTAGTATTTGGCAGGGTGGGGGATACAATCAGCCCCAGCATTTT.

This clonotype was counted at least ten times. The chain couples TRBV5-1 to TRBJ2-7, with 8 bases matching TRBD1. The CDR3 spans 14 residues. Germline V gene data show CDR1 as SGHRS and CDR2 as YFSETQ. After removal of 6 bases from V and 2 bases from J, the junction contained 7 bases not matched to a gene. This CDR3 reads CASTLGQGTYEQYF. DNA for the CDR3: TGCGCCAGCACCCTAGGACAGGGTACCTACGAGCAGTACTTC.

The rearrangement uses TRBV15 and TRBJ2-3; TRBD2 aligns across 10 bases. CDR1 is LNHNV and CDR2 is YYDKDF in the germline V gene (reference sequence). The CDR3 length is 17 residues. The junction had 8 bases not matched to a gene; V was cut back by 0 bases and J by 5 bases. The CDR3 DNA follows: TGTGCCACCAGCAGAGATACGCTAGCGGGAGCGGGAGATACGCAGTATTTT. It codes for CATSRDTLAGAGDTQYF. Combining the CDR3 with reference TRBV15 and TRBJ2-3 gives the whole variable domain DAMVIQNPRYQVTQFGKPVTLSCSQTLNHNVMYWYQQKSSQAPKLLFHYYDKDFNNEADTPDNFQSRRPNTSFCFLDIRSPGLGDTAMYLCATSRDTLAGAGDTQYFGPGTRLTVL.

The gene calls are TRBV12-3 or TRBV12-4 and TRBJ1-2; D remains unclear. V gave up 6 bases and J gave up 7 bases, with 12 bases separating them. This CDR3 has 12 amino acids. DNA for the CDR3: TGTGCCAGCAGCCCCCCGGGCGCTGGCTACACCTTC. Its translation: CASSPPGAGYTF.

This clonotype occurred many times. The chain uses TRBV28 and TRBJ1-2; D not certain. Trimming removed 5 bases at V and 4 bases at J, with 11 bases between. CDR3 length: 13 amino acids. From germline, CDR1 is MDHEN and CDR2 SYDVKM. CDR3 sequence: CASSGSGGYGYTF. The CDR3 nucleotides are TGTGCCAGCAGTGGGTCGGGCGGCTATGGCTACACCTTC.

In the case of this clonotype: A much larger clone differs by one base, so this may be a read error. The genes are TRBV28 and TRBJ2-1; the D is unclear. Germline V lookup: CDR1 MDHEN, CDR2 SYDVKM. The CDR3 length is 14 residues. CDR3 loop: CATTYRFPYNEQSF. Here the CDR3 DNA reads TGTGCCACGACCTACCGTTTCCCTTACAATGAGCAGTCCTTC.

The gene calls are TRBV7-9 and TRBJ1-3, with D possibly being TRBD1 (5 bases). V shed 7 bases and J shed 2 bases, with 24 bases lying between them. The CDR3 contains 18 residues. Germline CDR1 reads SEHNR; CDR2 reads FQNEAQ (reference sequence). DNA for the CDR3: TGTGCCAGCAATCATATCCTAGGGGACCCTAAGGCTGGAAACACCATATATTTT. Translated: CASNHILGDPKAGNTIYF.

The V and J genes are TRBV6-1 and TRBJ2-7; TRBD2 is a possible D gene (6 bases). The CDR3 runs 13 residues. The germline CDR1 and CDR2 sequences are MNHNS and SASEGT. V lost 11 bases to trimming and J lost 0 bases, with 14 bases between them. This CDR3 is CAGRAGRSYEQYF. Here the CDR3 DNA reads TGTGCCGGCCGAGCGGGCCGCTCCTACGAGCAGTACTTC.

The sample holds many counts of this clonotype. V usage is TRBV11-2 and J usage is TRBJ2-2; 9 positions match TRBD2. Germline V gene sequence: CDR1 SGHAT, CDR2 FQNNGV. CDR3 length: 18 residues. The V segment lost 7 bases and the J segment 3 bases; nucleotides outside the gene matches: 15. This CDR3 reads CASTPGLLAGGDTGELFF. The CDR3 DNA is TGTGCCAGCACCCCCGGACTCCTGGCGGGAGGGGACACCGGGGAGCTGTTTTTT.

In this sample, this clonotype turned up many times. The rearrangement joins TRBV25-1 to TRBJ2-7; D is uncertain. V lost 3 bases to trimming and J lost 2 bases, with 14 bases between them. From germline, CDR1 is MGHDK and CDR2 SYGVNS. The CDR3 runs to 15 residues. CDR3 sequence (DNA): TGTGCCAGCAGTGAGGAAACACGGAACCCCTACGAGCAGTACTTC. It codes for CASSEETRNPYEQYF.

The V call is TRBV29-1, the J call TRBJ2-6; no definite D call. V was clipped by 3 bases and J by 0 bases, with 12 bases between them. The germline V gene has CDR1 SQVTM and CDR2 ANQGSEA. The CDR3 is 16 residues long. CDR3 nucleotides: TGCAGCGTTGAGACCTCCTTTAACTCTGGGGCCAACGTCCTGACTTTC. This translates into CSVETSFNSGANVLTF.

The table lists this clonotype with a few counts. V is TRBV9 and J is TRBJ2-5; TRBD1 matches at 11 bases. The ends lost 3 bases at V and 4 bases at J; junction bases unmatched: 14. CDR1 is SGDLS and CDR2 is YYNGEE in the germline V gene. The CDR3 has 18 residues. CDR3 sequence reads: CASSGRTGGGEVSETQYF. CDR3 DNA sequence: TGTGCCAGCAGCGGGAGGACAGGGGGCGGTGAAGTATCAGAGACCCAGTACTTC.

This clonotype has only a few counts. V gene TRBV11-2 combines with J gene TRBJ2-7; tentative D call: TRBD1 (6 bases). This CDR3 contains 15 residues. Trimming removed 2 bases at V and 2 bases at J, with 13 bases between. CDR1 SGHAT and CDR2 FQNNGV come from the germline V gene. As DNA, the CDR3 is TGTGCCAGCAGCTTACCGGGACACCTCCCCTACGAGCAGTACTTC. Translation: CASSLPGHLPYEQYF.